This TCR beta chain stems from a study of patients and donors after allogeneic stem cell transplantation. MiXCR was run by TCRdb on the RT-PCR reads, yielding one entry per CDR3 protein. The table shows over 400,000 distinct CDR3 sequences, with roughly 17% occurring only once. The table lists this clonotype with a few counts. This CDR3 contains 17 residues. Germline CDR1 and CDR2: DFQATT and SNEGSKA (reference sequence). V was clipped by 0 bases and J by 1 base, with 19 bases between them. This chain connects TRBV20-1 to TRBJ2-7; D uncertain. This TCR was recovered from a human donor who was either an allogeneic HSCT recipient or a stem cell or donor lymphocyte infusion donor (not recorded which). It is not recorded whose cells these are; they may come from a transplant donor. Sequencing was done on a sample of blood, either unsorted or a sorted T cell fraction (not recorded which). CDR3 nucleotides: TGCAGTGCTAGAGATGGGCGGCACAGTTCATTATCCTACGAGCAGTACTTC. Protein sequence: CSARDGRHSSLSYEQYF.